This entry lists 15 T cell receptor beta chains sequenced from one sample in a study of T cell repertoires in cytomegalovirus infection. One entry per CDR3 protein results from TCRdb running MiXCR on the reads. Among roughly 720,000 distinct CDR3 sequences listed, under 40% were seen once. The sequenced material came from PBMCs. The source is a human donor in good health (CMV status not recorded). Some clones in this sample may be carry-over from other donors' samples.

V is TRBV19 and J is TRBJ1-2, with a possible D match to TRBD1 (6 bases). Germline CDR1 is LNHDA and CDR2 is SQIVND (reference sequence). There are 12 residues in the CDR3. Trimming took 7 bases from V and 4 from J, leaving 10 bases between them. CDR3 protein: CASKGQPYGYTF. The CDR3, as DNA: TGTGCCAGTAAGGGACAACCCTATGGCTACACCTTC.

About this clonotype: The junction departs from germline at one end; a sequencing error may be responsible. V gene TRBV5-3 combines with J gene TRBJ2-7, with TRBD2 matching 8 bases. TRBV5-3 is an ORF, and what it does is uncertain. This CDR3 region has 16 residues. The CDR3 DNA reads TGTGCCAGCAGCTTGGGAGTAGCGGGACCCAATTACGAGCAGTACTTC. Translated, it gives CASSLGVAGPNYEQYF.

This chain links TRBV19 with TRBJ2-7; a possible D gene is TRBD1 (5 bases). Trimming removed 5 bases at V and 0 bases at J, with 11 bases between. This CDR3 has 14 amino acids. Germline V gives CDR1 LNHDA, CDR2 SQIVND (reference sequence). The DNA of the CDR3 is TGTGCCAGTAGTCTGGACACGATCTCCTACGAGCAGTACTTC. Its translation: CASSLDTISYEQYF.

As to this clonotype: Relative to the germline gene, one junction end is altered; a read error may explain this. The V gene is TRBV25-1, the J gene TRBJ2-1; no definite D call. This CDR3 is built from 15 residues. Germline V gene lookup returns CDR1 MGHDK and CDR2 SYGVNS. The CDR3 nucleotides are TGTGCCAGCAGACCTCCAAACTCAGCCTACAATGAGAAGTTCTTC. Translated: CASRPPNSAYNEKFF.

The rearrangement links TRBV7-8 to TRBJ2-3; 7 bases are a match to TRBD1. In germline, CDR1 is SGHVS, CDR2 FQNEAQ. This CDR3 has 15 residues. Germline trimming cut 1 base from V and 7 bases from J; bases unmatched to any gene: 8. The CDR3 loop is CASSLVGTAQNTQYF. The CDR3 nucleotides read TGTGCCAGCAGCTTAGTAGGGACAGCTCAGAATACGCAGTATTTT.

V gene TRBV19 combines with J gene TRBJ1-1, with 7 bases aligning to TRBD1. The V segment lost 3 bases and the J segment 0 bases; nucleotides outside the gene matches: 7. The CDR3 totals 16 residues. From germline, CDR1 is LNHDA and CDR2 SQIVND (reference sequence). The CDR3 is CASSILGTEMNTEAFF. As DNA, the CDR3 is TGTGCCAGTAGTATCCTTGGGACAGAGATGAACACTGAAGCTTTCTTT.

With respect to this clonotype: One base away lies a much larger clone, so this may be a sequencing read error. The chain uses TRBV28 and TRBJ2-2, with 11 bases lining up with TRBD2. The CDR3 has 19 amino acids. The V gene's germline CDR1 is MDHEN and CDR2 SYDVKM. CDR3 region: CASSFVSKGLAENPGELFF. CDR3 nucleotide sequence: TGTGCCAGCAGTTTTGTTAGTAAGGGACTAGCGGAGAACCCCGGGGAGCTGTTTTTT.

The rearrangement joins TRBV28 to TRBJ1-1; perhaps TRBD1 as D (6 bases). Looked up from germline, CDR1 is MDHEN and CDR2 is SYDVKM. CDR3 length: 16 residues. V gave up 2 bases and J gave up 0 bases, with 13 bases separating them. CDR3 sequence (DNA): TGTGCCAGCAGTTTACCCGAACAGGGAATGAACACTGAAGCTTTCTTT. It is translated as CASSLPEQGMNTEAFF.

The chain uses TRBV11-2 and TRBJ2-3; D possibly corresponds to TRBD2 (6 bases). Between the trimmed V and J ends, which lost 4 bases and 2 bases, there was a span of 13 bases. The germline V gene has CDR1 SGHAT and CDR2 FQNNGV. The CDR3 is 15 amino acids. The CDR3 here is CASSSLAPHTDTQYF. The CDR3, as DNA: TGTGCCAGCAGCTCCCTAGCGCCGCACACAGATACGCAGTATTTT.

Regarding this clonotype: This sequence may be a read error, since a much larger clone differs from it by one base. A read error is likely, as this CDR3 ends without the conserved phenylalanine or tryptophan. This chain connects TRBV7-2 to TRBJ1-1; the match to TRBD1 covers 7 bases. Germline V lookup: CDR1 SGHTA, CDR2 FQGNSA. The V gene end was trimmed by 6 bases and the J gene end by 4 bases; junction bases not matched to a gene: 11. The CDR3 contains 15 residues. CDR3 sequence reads: CASRPPDRAFTEAFL. CDR3 nucleotides: TGTGCCAGCAGACCGCCTGACAGGGCATTCACTGAAGCTTTCTTG.

As for this clonotype: At one of its ends the junction is not consistent with the germline gene, which may arise from a read error. The chain links TRBV6-5 to TRBJ2-2; TRBD2 is a possible D gene (5 bases). This CDR3 is built from 14 residues. Germline assignment: CDR1 MNHEY and CDR2 SVGAGI. Here the CDR3 DNA reads TGTGCCAGCTGTGCAACGTCTGAGTCCGGGGAGCTGTTATTT. It translates to CASCATSESGELLF.

This clonotype was counted a few times. The V and J genes are TRBV6-1 and TRBJ2-3; 12 positions match TRBD2. Trimming took 6 bases from V and 5 from J; bases not matched to a gene: 9. Germline lookup yields CDR1 MNHNS and CDR2 SASEGT. The CDR3 consists of 16 residues. The CDR3 sequence is CASRPNLAGGRDTQYF. The DNA of the CDR3 is TGTGCCAGCAGGCCTAACCTAGCGGGGGGGCGAGATACGCAGTATTTT.

V usage is TRBV6-1 and J usage is TRBJ1-2; D ambiguous. The ends were cut back, 0 bases at V and 4 bases at J, with 9 bases in the middle. The germline V gene has CDR1 MNHNS and CDR2 SASEGT. The CDR3 totals 14 residues. The CDR3 spells CASSEALDGYGYTF. Here the CDR3 DNA reads TGTGCCAGCAGTGAAGCGCTGGACGGCTATGGCTACACCTTC.

This clonotype appeared many times. The chain uses TRBV10-3 and TRBJ1-4; D call uncertain. This CDR3 has 13 residues. V dropped 8 bases and J dropped 5 bases, with 12 bases sitting between them. Germline CDR1 ENHRY, CDR2 SYGVKD. The DNA for the CDR3 is TGTGCCATCGGGGAGGTCGGGAATGAAAAACTGTTTTTT. It codes for CAIGEVGNEKLFF.

This clonotype was observed many times. The CDR3 DNA is TGTGCCAGCAGCTTAGGTAGGGACAGCTCCTACGAGCAGTACTTC. Translating it yields CASSLGRDSSYEQYF. The chain uses TRBV7-8 and TRBJ2-7; 7 nucleotides align to TRBD1. Germline CDR1 reads SGHVS; CDR2 reads FQNEAQ. The CDR3 runs to 15 residues. Trimming removed 1 base from V and 0 bases from J; junction bases left unmatched: 3.